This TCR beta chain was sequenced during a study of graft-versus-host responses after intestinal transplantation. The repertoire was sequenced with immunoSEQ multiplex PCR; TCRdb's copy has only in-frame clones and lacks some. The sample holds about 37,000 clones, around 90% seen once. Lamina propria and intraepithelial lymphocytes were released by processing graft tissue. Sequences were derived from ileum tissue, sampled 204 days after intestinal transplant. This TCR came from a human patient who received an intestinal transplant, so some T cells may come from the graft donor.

In DNA, the CDR3 is TGTGCCAGCAGCTTAGGTACCTCGTCTCGCACAGATACGCAGTATTTT. Residues: CASSLGTSSRTDTQYF. The chain combines TRBV11-3 with TRBJ2-3; D is unresolved. The CDR3 is 16 residues long. V was shortened by 1 base and J by 1 base, with 12 bases between the two germline ends. Germline CDR1 and CDR2: SGHNT and YENEEA.